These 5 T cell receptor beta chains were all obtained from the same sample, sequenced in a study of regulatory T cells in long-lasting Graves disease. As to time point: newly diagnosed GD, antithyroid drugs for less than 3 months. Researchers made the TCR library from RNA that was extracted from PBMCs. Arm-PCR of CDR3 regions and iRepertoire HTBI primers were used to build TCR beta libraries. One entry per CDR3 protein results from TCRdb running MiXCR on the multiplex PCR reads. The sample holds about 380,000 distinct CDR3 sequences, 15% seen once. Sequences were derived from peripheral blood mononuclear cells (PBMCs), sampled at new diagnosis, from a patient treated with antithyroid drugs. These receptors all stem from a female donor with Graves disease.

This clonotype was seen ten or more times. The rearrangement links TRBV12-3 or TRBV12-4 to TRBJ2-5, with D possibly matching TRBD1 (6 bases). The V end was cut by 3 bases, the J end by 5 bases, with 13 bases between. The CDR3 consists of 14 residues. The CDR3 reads CASSFLGGRETQYF. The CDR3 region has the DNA TGTGCCAGCAGTTTTCTTGGGGGCAGGGAGACCCAGTACTTC.

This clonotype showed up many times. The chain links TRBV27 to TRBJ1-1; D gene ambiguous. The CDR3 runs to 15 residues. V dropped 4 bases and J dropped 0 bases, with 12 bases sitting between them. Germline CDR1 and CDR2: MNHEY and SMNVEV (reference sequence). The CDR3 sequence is CASSSTGILNTEAFF. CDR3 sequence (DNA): TGTGCCAGCAGTTCAACCGGGATCTTGAACACTGAAGCTTTCTTT.

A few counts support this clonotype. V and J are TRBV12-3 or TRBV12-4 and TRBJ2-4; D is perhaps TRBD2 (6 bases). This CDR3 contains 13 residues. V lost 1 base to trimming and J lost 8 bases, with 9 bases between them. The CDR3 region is CASSLGGGDIQYF. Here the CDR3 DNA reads TGTGCCAGCAGTTTAGGGGGAGGAGACATTCAGTACTTC.

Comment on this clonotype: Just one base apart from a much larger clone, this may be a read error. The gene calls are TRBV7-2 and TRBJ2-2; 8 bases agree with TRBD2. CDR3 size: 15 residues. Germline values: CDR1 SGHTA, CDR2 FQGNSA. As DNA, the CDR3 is TGTGCCAGCAGCTTAGTTGCGGGGACCGGGGGGGAGCTGGTTTTT. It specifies CASSLVAGTGGELVF.

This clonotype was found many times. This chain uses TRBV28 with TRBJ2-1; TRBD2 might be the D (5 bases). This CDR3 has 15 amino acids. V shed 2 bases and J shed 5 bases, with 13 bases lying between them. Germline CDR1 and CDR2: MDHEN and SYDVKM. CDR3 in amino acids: CASSLRPGLNNEQFF. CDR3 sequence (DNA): TGTGCCAGCAGTTTAAGACCAGGACTGAACAATGAGCAGTTCTTC.